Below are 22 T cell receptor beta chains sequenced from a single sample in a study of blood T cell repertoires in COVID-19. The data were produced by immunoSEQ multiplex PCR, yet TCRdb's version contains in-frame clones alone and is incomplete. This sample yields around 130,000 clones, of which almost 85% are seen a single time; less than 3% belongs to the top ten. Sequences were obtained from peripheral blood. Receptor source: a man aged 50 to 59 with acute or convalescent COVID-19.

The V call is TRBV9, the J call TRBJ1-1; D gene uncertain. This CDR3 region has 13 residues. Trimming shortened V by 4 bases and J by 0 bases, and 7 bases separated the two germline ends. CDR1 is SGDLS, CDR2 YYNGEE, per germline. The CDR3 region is CASSPHMNTEAFF. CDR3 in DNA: TGTGCCAGCAGCCCACACATGAACACTGAAGCTTTCTTT. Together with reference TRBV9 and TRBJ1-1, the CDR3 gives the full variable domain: DSGVTQTPKHLITATGQRVTLRCSPRSGDLSVYWYQQSLDQGLQFLIQYYNGEERAKGNILERFSAQQFPDLHSELNLSSLELGDSALYFCASSPHMNTEAFFGQGTRLTVV.

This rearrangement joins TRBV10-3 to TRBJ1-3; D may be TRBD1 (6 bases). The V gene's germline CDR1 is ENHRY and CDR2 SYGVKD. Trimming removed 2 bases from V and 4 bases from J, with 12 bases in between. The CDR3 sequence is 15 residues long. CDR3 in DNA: TGTGCCATCAGTGAGAACCAGGGGCAGGGAAACACCATATATTTT. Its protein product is CAISENQGQGNTIYF.

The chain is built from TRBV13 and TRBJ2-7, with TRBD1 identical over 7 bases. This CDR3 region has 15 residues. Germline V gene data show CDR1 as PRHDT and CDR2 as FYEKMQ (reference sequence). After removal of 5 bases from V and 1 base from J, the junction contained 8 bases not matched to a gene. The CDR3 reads CASSPLRDSSYEQYF. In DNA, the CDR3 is TGTGCCAGCAGCCCGCTTCGGGACAGTTCCTACGAGCAGTACTTC. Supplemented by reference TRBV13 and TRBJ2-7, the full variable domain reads AAGVIQSPRHLIKEKRETATLKCYPIPRHDTVYWYQQGPGQDPQFLISFYEKMQSDKGSIPDRFSAQQFSDYHSELNMSSLELGDSALYFCASSPLRDSSYEQYFGPGTRLTVT.

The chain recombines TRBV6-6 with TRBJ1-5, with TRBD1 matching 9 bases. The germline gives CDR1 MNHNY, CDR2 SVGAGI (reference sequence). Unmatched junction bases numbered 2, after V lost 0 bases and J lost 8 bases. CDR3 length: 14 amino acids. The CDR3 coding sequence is TGTGCCAGCAGTTACTCGAGACAGGGGGAGCCCCAGCATTTT. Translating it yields CASSYSRQGEPQHF.

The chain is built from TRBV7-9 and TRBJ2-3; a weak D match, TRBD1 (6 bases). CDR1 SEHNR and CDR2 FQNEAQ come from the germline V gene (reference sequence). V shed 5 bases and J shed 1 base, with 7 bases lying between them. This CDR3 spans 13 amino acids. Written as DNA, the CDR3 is TGTGCCAGCAGCAACAGGGGCACAGATACGCAGTATTTT. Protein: CASSNRGTDTQYF.

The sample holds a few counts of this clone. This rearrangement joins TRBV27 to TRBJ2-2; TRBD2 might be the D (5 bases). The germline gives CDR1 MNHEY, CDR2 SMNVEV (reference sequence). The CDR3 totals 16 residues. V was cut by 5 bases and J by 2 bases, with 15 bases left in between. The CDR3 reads CASSRHADYNTGELFF. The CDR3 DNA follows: TGTGCCAGCAGTAGACACGCCGACTATAACACCGGGGAGCTGTTTTTT.

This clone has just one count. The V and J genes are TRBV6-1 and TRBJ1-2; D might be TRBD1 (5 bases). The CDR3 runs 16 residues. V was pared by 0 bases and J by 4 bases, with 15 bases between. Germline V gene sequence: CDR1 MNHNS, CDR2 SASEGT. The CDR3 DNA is TGTGCCAGCAGTGAAGCACGGTTTCCGGGGGGCTATGGCTACACCTTC. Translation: CASSEARFPGGYGYTF.

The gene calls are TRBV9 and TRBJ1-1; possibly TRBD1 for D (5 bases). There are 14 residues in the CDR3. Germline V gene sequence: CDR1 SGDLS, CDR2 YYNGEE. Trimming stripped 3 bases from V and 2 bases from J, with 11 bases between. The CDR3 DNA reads TGTGCCAGCAGCGCCACGACAGAAAACACTGAAGCTTTCTTT. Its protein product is CASSATTENTEAFF.

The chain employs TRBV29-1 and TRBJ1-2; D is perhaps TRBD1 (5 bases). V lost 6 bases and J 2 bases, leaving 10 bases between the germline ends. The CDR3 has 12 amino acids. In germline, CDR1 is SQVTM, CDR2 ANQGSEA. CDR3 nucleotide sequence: TGCAGCGTAAACAGGAGAAACTATGGCTACACCTTC. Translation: CSVNRRNYGYTF.

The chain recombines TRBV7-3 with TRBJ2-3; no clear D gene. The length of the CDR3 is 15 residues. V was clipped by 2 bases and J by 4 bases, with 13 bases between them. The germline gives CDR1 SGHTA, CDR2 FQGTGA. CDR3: CASSLVGDRADTQYF. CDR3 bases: TGTGCCAGCAGCTTAGTGGGTGATCGGGCAGATACGCAGTATTTT.

CDR3 nucleotides: TGTGCCACCAGTGGGGGGCCGGGGACCGGGGAGCTGTTTTTT. This sequence encodes CATSGGPGTGELFF. The V call is TRBV24-1, the J call TRBJ2-2; perhaps TRBD1 as D (6 bases). The CDR3 runs 14 residues. Germline CDR1 reads KGHDR; CDR2 reads SFDVKD. Trimming removed 5 bases from V and 5 bases from J, with 11 bases in between.

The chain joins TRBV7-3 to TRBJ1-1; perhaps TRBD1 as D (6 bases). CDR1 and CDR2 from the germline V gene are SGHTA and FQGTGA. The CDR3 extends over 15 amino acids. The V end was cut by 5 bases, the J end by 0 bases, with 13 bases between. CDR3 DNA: TGTGCCAGCAGCAGTACCGGGACAATGAACACTGAAGCTTTCTTT. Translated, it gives CASSSTGTMNTEAFF.

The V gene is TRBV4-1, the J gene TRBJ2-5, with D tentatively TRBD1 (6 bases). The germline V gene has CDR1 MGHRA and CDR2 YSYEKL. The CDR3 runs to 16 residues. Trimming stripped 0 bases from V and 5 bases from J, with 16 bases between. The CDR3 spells CASSQDYTGSGETQYF. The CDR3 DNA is TGCGCCAGCAGCCAAGATTATACAGGGAGCGGTGAGACCCAGTACTTC.

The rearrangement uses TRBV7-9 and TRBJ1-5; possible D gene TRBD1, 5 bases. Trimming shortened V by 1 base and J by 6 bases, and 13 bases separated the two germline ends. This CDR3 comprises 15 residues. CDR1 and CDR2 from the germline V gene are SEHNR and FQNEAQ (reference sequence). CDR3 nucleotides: TGTGCCAGCAGCTTAGAGGGAGGGGAGGCTCAGCCCCAGCATTTT. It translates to CASSLEGGEAQPQHF.

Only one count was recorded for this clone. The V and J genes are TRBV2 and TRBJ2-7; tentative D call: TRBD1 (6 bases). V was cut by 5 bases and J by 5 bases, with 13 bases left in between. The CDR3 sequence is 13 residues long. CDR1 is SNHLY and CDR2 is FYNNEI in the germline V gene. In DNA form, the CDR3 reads TGTGCCAGCAGTACAGGGATGGACAACGAGCAGTACTTC. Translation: CASSTGMDNEQYF.

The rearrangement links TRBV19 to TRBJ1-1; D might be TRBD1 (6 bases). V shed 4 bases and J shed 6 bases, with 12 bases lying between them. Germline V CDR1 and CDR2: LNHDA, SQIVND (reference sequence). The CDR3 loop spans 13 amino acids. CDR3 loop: CASSTAGAAEAFF. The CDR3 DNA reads TGTGCCAGTAGTACGGCAGGGGCGGCTGAAGCTTTCTTT.

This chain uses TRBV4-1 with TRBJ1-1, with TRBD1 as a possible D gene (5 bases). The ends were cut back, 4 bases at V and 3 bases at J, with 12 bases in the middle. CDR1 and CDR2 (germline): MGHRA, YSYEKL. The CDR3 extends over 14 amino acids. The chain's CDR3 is CASSLSGGDTEAFF. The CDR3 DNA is TGCGCCAGCAGCCTTTCGGGGGGGGACACTGAAGCTTTCTTT.

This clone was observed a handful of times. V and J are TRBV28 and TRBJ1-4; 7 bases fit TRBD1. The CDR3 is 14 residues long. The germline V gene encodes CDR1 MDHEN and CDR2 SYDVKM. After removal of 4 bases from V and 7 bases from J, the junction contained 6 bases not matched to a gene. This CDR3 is CASSSTGAGEKLFF. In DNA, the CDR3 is TGTGCCAGCAGTTCCACAGGGGCCGGTGAAAAACTGTTTTTT.

In DNA, the CDR3 is TGTGCCAGTAGTAATACGGGGGGATACTCTAACTATGGCTACACCTTC. Translated: CASSNTGGYSNYGYTF. The rearrangement uses TRBV19 and TRBJ1-2; D perhaps matches TRBD1 (5 bases). Germline CDR1 LNHDA, CDR2 SQIVND (reference sequence). This CDR3 has 16 amino acids. Trimming shortened V by 4 bases and J by 0 bases, and 15 bases separated the two germline ends.

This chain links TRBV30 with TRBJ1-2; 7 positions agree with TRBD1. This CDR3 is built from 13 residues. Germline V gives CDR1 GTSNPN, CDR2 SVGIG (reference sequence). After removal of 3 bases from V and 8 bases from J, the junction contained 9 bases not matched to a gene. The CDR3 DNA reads TGTGCCTGGAGGTACAGGGGAGCGAGCGGCTACACCTTC. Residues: CAWRYRGASGYTF.

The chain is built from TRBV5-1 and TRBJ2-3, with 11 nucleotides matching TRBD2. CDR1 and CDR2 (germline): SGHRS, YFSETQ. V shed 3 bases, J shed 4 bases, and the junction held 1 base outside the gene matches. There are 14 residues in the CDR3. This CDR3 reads CASSWTSGSDTQYF. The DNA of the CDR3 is TGCGCCAGCAGCTGGACTAGCGGGTCAGATACGCAGTATTTT.

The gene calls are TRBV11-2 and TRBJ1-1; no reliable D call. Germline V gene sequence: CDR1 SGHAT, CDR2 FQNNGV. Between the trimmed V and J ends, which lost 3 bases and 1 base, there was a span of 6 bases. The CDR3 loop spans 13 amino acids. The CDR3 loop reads CASSLRENTEAFF. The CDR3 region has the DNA TGTGCCAGCAGCTTGAGGGAGAACACTGAAGCTTTCTTT.